This is a list of T cell receptor beta chains from one sample in a study of cytotoxic CD8 clonotypes in ibrutinib-treated CLL. This table comes from immunoSEQ multiplex PCR, and its TCRdb copy is limited to in-frame clones, with some not included. The sample holds roughly 100,000 clones, approximately 80% seen once. Material: PBMCs, obtained after 12 months of ibrutinib treatment. The receptors here all came from a human donor with chronic lymphocytic leukemia. The CDR3 runs from the conserved cysteine through the conserved F or W. A D gene is named only where the DNA matches it firmly. A row's size may be missing; if present it is once, few, many or a size class.

j_call d_call clone_size v_call cdr3_length cdr3_nt cdr3_aa
TRBJ2-1 TRBD1 - TRBV7-2 15 TGTGCCAGCAGCCATACAGGGGGCGCTGACAATGAGCAGTTCTTC CASSHTGGADNEQFF
TRBJ1-2 TRBD1 - TRBV5-4 15 TGTGCCAGCAGCTCGGTCAGACAGGGTAACTATGGCTACACCTTC CASSSVRQGNYGYTF
TRBJ1-2 TRBD1 few TRBV11-2 13 TGTGCCAGCAGCTCAACAGGGACAGTTGGCTACACCTTC CASSSTGTVGYTF
TRBJ2-3 - once TRBV2 11 TGTGCCAGCAATCCCTCCGAGAAGCAGTATTTT CASNPSEKQYF
TRBJ1-2 - - TRBV30 14 TGTGCCTGGAGTACTGGGGTAAGCGGCTATGGCTACACCTTC CAWSTGVSGYGYTF
TRBJ1-1 - - TRBV6-6 11 TGTGCCAGCAGCCGCGAGACTGAAGCTTTCTTT CASSRETEAFF
TRBJ1-1 - - TRBV7-3 14 TGTGCCAGCAGCTTAGGACCCGGAGCGGCTGAAGCTTTCTTT CASSLGPGAAEAFF
TRBJ1-1 - few TRBV30 13 TGTGCCTGGAGTGTACAAGGGAACACTGAAGCTTTCTTT CAWSVQGNTEAFF
TRBJ2-1 - - TRBV14 13 TGTGCCAGCAGCCAAGATTGGTTACAGGGAAAGTTCTTC CASSQDWLQGKFF
TRBJ2-6 - - TRBV18 15 TGTGCCAGCTCACGGCTCATAGCTGGGGCCAACGTCCTGACTTTC CASSRLIAGANVLTF
TRBJ2-2 TRBD2 - TRBV19 17 TGTGCCAGTAGTCAACCGGCTAGCGGGGGGGCCACCGGGGAGCTGTTTTTT CASSQPASGGATGELFF
TRBJ2-1 TRBD2 - TRBV6-4 16 TGTGCCAGCAGTGACCCAACCTGGGGTAGCGGGGGTTTTCAGTTCTTC CASSDPTWGSGGFQFF
TRBJ2-1 - - TRBV30 15 TGTGCCTGGAGTGTAGGGGGGGACCCCTACAATGAGCAGTTCTTC CAWSVGGDPYNEQFF
TRBJ1-4 - - TRBV4-2 15 TGTGCCAGCAGCCAACTCAGGGTGGACAACGAAAAACTGTTTTTT CASSQLRVDNEKLFF
TRBJ2-3 TRBD2 - TRBV4-2 15 TGTGCCAGCAGCCACAAGCGGGGGGGCCCCGATACGCAGTATTTT CASSHKRGGPDTQYF
TRBJ1-1 - few TRBV7-2 12 TGTGCCAGCAGCCGAAAAGACACTGAAGCTTTCTTT CASSRKDTEAFF
TRBJ2-7 - - TRBV11-3 12 TGTGCCAGCAGCCCCCAGGGGTACGAGCAGTACTTC CASSPQGYEQYF
TRBJ2-3 TRBD1 - TRBV7-6 15 TGTGCCAGCAGCAAACGACAGGGGGCGTTCGATACGCAGTATTTT CASSKRQGAFDTQYF
TRBJ2-7 - - TRBV7-9 14 TGTGCCAGCAGCCCTCTGAGGGGTTCCTACGAGCAGTACTTC CASSPLRGSYEQYF
TRBJ2-5 - - TRBV30 15 TGTGCCTGGAGTCGTCTAGCCTATAAGGGAGAGACCCAGTACTTC CAWSRLAYKGETQYF
TRBJ2-3 TRBD1 - TRBV5-1 17 TGCGCCAGCAGCTTCGGGACAGGGGGTCGAAGCACAGATACGCAGTATTTT CASSFGTGGRSTDTQYF
TRBJ2-1 TRBD2 - TRBV11-2 13 TGTGCCAGCAGCTTAGAGTCTAGCGGGGGGCAGTTCTTC CASSLESSGGQFF
TRBJ2-7 - - TRBV6-6 12 TGTGCCACTTCAAAAAGTTCCTACGAGCAGTACTTC CATSKSSYEQYF
TRBJ2-1 - - TRBV6-5 15 TGTGCCAGCAAACCGGGTGGGAACTCCTACAATGAGCAGTTCTTC CASKPGGNSYNEQFF
TRBJ1-2 TRBD1 many TRBV6-1 14 TGTGCCAGCAGTGAACCGGGCAGGGGGCAAGGCTACACCTTC CASSEPGRGQGYTF
TRBJ1-4 TRBD1 - TRBV19 15 TGTGCCAGTAGTCAGCACAGGGGGCGCGTGGAAAAACTGTTTTTT CASSQHRGRVEKLFF
TRBJ2-7 TRBD1 - TRBV29-1 14 TGCAGCGTCCGGACAGGCGCTAGCTCCTACGAGCAGTACTTC CSVRTGASSYEQYF
TRBJ2-1 - - TRBV30 13 TGTGCCGTCGGACAAAGCTCCTACAATGAGCAGTTCTTC CAVGQSSYNEQFF
TRBJ1-5 - - TRBV2 14 TGTGCCAGCAGTAACAGGGATAGCAATCAGCCCCAGCATTTT CASSNRDSNQPQHF
TRBJ2-5 TRBD1 few TRBV7-9 14 TGTGCCAGCAGCTCCGGGACAGCAAAAGAGACCCAGTACTTC CASSSGTAKETQYF
TRBJ2-3 - - TRBV19 17 TGTGCCAGTAGTATAGATCATTTCGGACCGATCACAGATACGCAGTATTTT CASSIDHFGPITDTQYF
TRBJ1-1 - - TRBV7-3 14 TGTGCCAGCAGTTGGGGGGACCTCGACACTGAAGCTTTCTTT CASSWGDLDTEAFF
TRBJ1-1 - - TRBV6-4 12 TGTGCCAGCAGTGACTACGGGGGCGAGGCTTTCTTT CASSDYGGEAFF
TRBJ2-7 TRBD1 - TRBV6-5 11 TGTGCCAGCAGTTACGATGGACAGGAAGACTTC CASSYDGQEDF
TRBJ2-7 - - TRBV5-1 13 TGCGCCAGCAGCTTGGAGACCGACTACGAGCAGTACTTC CASSLETDYEQYF
TRBJ2-1 - - TRBV13 15 TGTGCCAGCAGCTTAAGGTCCAGGACTTACAATGAGCAGTTCTTC CASSLRSRTYNEQFF
TRBJ2-7 - - TRBV18 15 TGTGCCAGCTCCTCGGGCCTCCTCAATTCCTACGAGCAGTACTTC CASSSGLLNSYEQYF
TRBJ2-1 - - TRBV6-4 13 TGTGCCAGCAGTGACTGGCCGCACAATGAGCAGTTCTTC CASSDWPHNEQFF
TRBJ2-3 - - TRBV19 14 TGTGCCAGTAGTCCCTCGGTCAGCACAGATACGCAGTATTTT CASSPSVSTDTQYF
TRBJ2-1 TRBD2 - TRBV2 15 TGTGCCAGCAGTGAAATAGCGGGGGGGCCCGATGAGCAGTTCTTC CASSEIAGGPDEQFF
TRBJ2-3 - few TRBV5-6 16 TGTGCCAGCAGCTCCTTGCCGGGACTTGGGAAGGGTACGCAGTATTTT CASSSLPGLGKGTQYF
TRBJ2-1 TRBD1 once TRBV7-2 14 TGTGCCAGCACATACAGGGGTGCGGTCAATGAGCAGTTCTTC CASTYRGAVNEQFF
TRBJ2-3 - - TRBV9 15 TGTGCCAGCAGCGCGAGGGGAGCTAGCACAGATACGCAGTATTTT CASSARGASTDTQYF
TRBJ1-1 - - TRBV5-1 14 TGCGCCAGCAGCTTGGTAGGGCGTGGAACTGAAGCTTTCTTT CASSLVGRGTEAFF
TRBJ2-5 - - TRBV11-3 14 TGTGCCAGCAGTTCTACAGGGGGGGTGGAGACCCAGTACTTC CASSSTGGVETQYF
TRBJ1-2 TRBD1 - TRBV18 15 TGTGCCAGCTCACTCGTGGGACAGGGTCTCTATGGCTACACCTTC CASSLVGQGLYGYTF